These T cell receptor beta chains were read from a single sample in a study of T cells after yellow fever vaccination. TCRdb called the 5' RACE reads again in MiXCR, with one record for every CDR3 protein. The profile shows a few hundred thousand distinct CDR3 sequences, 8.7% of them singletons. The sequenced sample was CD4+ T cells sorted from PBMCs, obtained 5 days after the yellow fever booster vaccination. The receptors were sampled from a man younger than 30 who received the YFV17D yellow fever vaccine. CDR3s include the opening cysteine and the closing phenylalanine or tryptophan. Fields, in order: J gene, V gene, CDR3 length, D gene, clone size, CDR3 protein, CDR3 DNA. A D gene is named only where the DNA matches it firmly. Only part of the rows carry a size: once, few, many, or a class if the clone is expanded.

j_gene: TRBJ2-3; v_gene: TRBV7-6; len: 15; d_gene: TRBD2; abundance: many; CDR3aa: CASSFSAGGPNTQYF; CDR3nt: TGTGCCAGCAGCTTTTCAGCGGGGGGGCCAAATACGCAGTATTTT
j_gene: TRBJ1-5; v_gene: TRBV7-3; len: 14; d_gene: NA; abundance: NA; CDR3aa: CASSPRAGDQPQHF; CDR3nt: TGTGCCAGCAGCCCCAGGGCCGGGGATCAGCCCCAGCATTTT
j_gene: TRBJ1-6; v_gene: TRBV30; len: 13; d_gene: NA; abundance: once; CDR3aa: CAWSTLGKSPLHF; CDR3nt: TGTGCCTGGAGTACCCTCGGGAAATCACCCCTCCACTTT
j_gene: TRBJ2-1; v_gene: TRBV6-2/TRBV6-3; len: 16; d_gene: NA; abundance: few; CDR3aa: CASSYIVASSYNEQFF; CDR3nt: TGTGCCAGCAGTTACATCGTAGCGAGCTCCTACAATGAGCAGTTCTTC
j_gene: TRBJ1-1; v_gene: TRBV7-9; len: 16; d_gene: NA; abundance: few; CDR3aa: CASSLALGRINTEAFF; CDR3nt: TGTGCCAGCAGCTTAGCGCTCGGCCGGATAAACACTGAAGCTTTCTTT
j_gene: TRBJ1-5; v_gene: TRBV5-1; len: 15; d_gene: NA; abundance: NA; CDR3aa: CASSLAGGANQPQHF; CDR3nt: TGCGCCAGCAGCTTGGCTGGGGGCGCCAATCAGCCCCAGCATTTT
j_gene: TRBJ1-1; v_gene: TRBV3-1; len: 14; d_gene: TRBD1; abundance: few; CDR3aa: CASIPSGGRPEAFF; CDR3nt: TGTGCCAGTATACCGTCAGGGGGACGCCCTGAAGCTTTCTTT
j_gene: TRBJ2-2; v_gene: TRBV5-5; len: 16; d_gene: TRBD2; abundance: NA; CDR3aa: CASSLGAGENTGELFF; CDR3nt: TGTGCCAGCAGTTTAGGTGCGGGGGAAAACACCGGGGAGCTGTTTTTT
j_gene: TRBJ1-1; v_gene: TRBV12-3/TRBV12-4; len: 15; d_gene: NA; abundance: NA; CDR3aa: CASSTPWGGSTEAFF; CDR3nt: TGTGCCAGCAGCACACCGTGGGGGGGGAGCACTGAAGCTTTCTTT
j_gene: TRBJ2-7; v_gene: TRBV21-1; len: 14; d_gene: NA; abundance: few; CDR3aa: CASSSTGGEDEQYF; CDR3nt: TGTGCCAGCAGCAGCACAGGGGGCGAAGACGAGCAGTACTTC
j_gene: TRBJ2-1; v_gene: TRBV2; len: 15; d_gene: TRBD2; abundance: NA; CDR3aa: CASSERGKTPSEQFF; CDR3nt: TGTGCCAGCAGTGAGCGGGGGAAAACGCCCTCCGAGCAGTTCTTC
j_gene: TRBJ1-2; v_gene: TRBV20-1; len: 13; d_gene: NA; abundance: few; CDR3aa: CSARDPSGYGYTF; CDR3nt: TGCAGTGCTAGAGATCCCAGCGGCTATGGCTACACCTTC
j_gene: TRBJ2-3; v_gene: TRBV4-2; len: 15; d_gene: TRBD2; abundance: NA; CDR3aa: CASSQTSGEEGTQYF; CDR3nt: TGTGCCAGCAGCCAAACTAGCGGGGAAGAGGGTACGCAGTATTTT
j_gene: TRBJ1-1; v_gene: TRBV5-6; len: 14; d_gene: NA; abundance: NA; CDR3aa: CASRPDNRDTEAFF; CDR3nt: TGTGCCAGCAGGCCAGACAACAGGGACACTGAAGCTTTCTTT
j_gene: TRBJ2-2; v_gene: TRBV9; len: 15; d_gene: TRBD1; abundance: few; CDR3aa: CASSARTGDTGELFF; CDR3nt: TGTGCCAGCAGCGCTCGGACAGGGGACACCGGGGAGCTGTTTTTT
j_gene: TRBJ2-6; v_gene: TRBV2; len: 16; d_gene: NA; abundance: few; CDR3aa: CASSLTGRSGANVLTF; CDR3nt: TGTGCCAGCAGTTTAACAGGGAGGTCTGGGGCCAACGTCCTGACTTTC
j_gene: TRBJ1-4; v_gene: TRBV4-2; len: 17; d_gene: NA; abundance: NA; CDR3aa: CASSQGGVWATNEKLFF; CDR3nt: TGTGCCAGCAGCCAAGGGGGGGTTTGGGCAACTAATGAAAAACTGTTTTTT
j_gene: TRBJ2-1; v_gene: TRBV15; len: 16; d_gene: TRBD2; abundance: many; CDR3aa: CATSRGLAGKYNEQFF; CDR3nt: TGTGCCACCAGCCGCGGACTAGCGGGTAAATACAATGAGCAGTTCTTC
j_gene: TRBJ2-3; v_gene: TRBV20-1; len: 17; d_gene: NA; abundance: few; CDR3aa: CSARDFRAKASTDTQYF; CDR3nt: TGCAGTGCTAGAGATTTTAGGGCCAAGGCTAGCACAGATACGCAGTATTTT
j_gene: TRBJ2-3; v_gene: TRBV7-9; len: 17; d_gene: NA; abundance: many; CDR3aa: CASSSPLLGGASDTQYF; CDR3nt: TGTGCCAGCAGCTCCCCCTTGTTGGGGGGGGCATCAGATACGCAGTATTTT
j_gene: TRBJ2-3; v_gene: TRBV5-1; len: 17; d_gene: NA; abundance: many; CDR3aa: CASRPQGPRRSTDTQYF; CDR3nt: TGCGCCAGCAGGCCCCAGGGCCCTAGAAGATCCACAGATACGCAGTATTTT
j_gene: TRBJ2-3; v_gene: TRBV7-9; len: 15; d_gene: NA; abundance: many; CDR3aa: CASSLDTGFKDTQYF; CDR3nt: TGTGCCAGCAGCTTGGATACAGGGTTTAAGGATACGCAGTATTTT
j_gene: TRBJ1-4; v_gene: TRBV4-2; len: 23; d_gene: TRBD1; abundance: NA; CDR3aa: CASSQRMGDRSSPYANSNEKLFF; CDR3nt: TGTGCCAGCAGCCAACGAATGGGGGACAGGAGCTCTCCCTATGCCAACTCTAATGAAAAACTGTTTTTT
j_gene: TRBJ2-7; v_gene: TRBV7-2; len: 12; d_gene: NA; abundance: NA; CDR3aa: CASSLVLYEQYF; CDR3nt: TGTGCCAGCAGCTTAGTCTTATACGAGCAGTACTTC
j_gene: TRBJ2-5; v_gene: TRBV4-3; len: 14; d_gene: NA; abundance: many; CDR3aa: CASSQDWRGETQYF; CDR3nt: TGCGCCAGCAGCCAAGACTGGAGGGGAGAGACCCAGTACTTC
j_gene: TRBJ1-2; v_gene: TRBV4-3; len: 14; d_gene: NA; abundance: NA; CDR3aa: CASSQGQSNYGYTF; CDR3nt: TGCGCCAGCAGCCAAGGCCAAAGCAACTATGGCTACACCTTC